This T cell receptor beta chain is from a study of T cells after yellow fever vaccination. Study overall: Fractions of low cell number were prepared using SMART-Seq v4 Ultra Low Input. Study-wide points: Contaminating bulk clonotypes could be abundant in FACS-sorted repertoires.

V was clipped by 4 bases and J by 2 bases, with 10 bases between them. Per the germline V gene, CDR1 is SGHDN and CDR2 is FVKESK. The CDR3 covers 14 residues. This clonotype has more than one count but fewer than ten. Its antigen remains unknown. As TCR cDNA was made by 5'RACE template switching, a universal primer site and UMIs were added. TCRdb analysed the 5' RACE reads with MiXCR anew, one entry per CDR3 protein. The sample lists 610,000 or so distinct CDR3 sequences, 12% occurring once. V is TRBV14 and J is TRBJ2-3; unclear D gene. The sample consisted of PBMCs, taken on the day of the yellow fever booster vaccination. This clonotype was obtained from a man younger than 45 who received the YFV17D yellow fever vaccine. The CDR3, as DNA: TGTGCCAGCAGCCCCATCGGCTTCACAGATACGCAGTATTTT. It codes for CASSPIGFTDTQYF.